The sequence of this T cell receptor beta chain was determined in a study of neurological immune-mediated disorders. The wider study: Of the multiple sclerosis patients, 34 in total, some 30 were relapsing-remitting and 3 were secondary progressive.

The V gene lost 0 bases and the J gene lost 7 bases, with 10 bases spanning the gap. The CDR3 consists of 14 residues. Germline V gene data show CDR1 as SGHRS and CDR2 as YFSETQ. Study conclusions and caveats: Phylogenetic grouping assigned the repertoires of 18 of 34 multiple sclerosis patients to a single related-CDR3 cluster, representing a possible signature.

Every sequencing run drew on 15-18 subjects and yielded over 180 million TCR-beta sequences. Via MiXCR, TCRdb re-called the 5' RACE reads, giving one row per CDR3 protein. The table has about 55,000 distinct CDR3 sequences, approximately 4.4% seen once; the top ten hold approximately 2.8%. This clonotype was seen many times. The antigen is unknown. This receptor was identified in a man aged 50 to 60 with multiple sclerosis. The gene calls are TRBV5-1 and TRBJ2-2; perhaps TRBD2 as D (6 bases). The sample was PBMCs. CDR3 loop: CASSLERGLGELFF. The CDR3 bases are TGCGCCAGCAGCTTGGAAAGGGGACTCGGGGAGCTGTTTTTT.